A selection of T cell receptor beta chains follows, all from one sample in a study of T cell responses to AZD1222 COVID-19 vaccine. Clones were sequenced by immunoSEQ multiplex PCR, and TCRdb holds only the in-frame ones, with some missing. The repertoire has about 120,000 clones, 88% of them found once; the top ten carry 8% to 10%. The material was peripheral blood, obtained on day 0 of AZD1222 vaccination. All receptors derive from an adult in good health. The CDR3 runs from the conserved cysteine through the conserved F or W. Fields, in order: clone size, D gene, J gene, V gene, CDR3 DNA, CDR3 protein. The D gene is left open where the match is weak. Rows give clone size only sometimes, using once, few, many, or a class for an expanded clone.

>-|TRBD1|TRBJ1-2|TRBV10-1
TGCGCCAGCAGACAAACGCGACAGGGTTTCTATGGCTACACCTTC
CASRQTRQGFYGYTF
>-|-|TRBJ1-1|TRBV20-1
TGCAGTGCTAGAGAGAACACTGAAGCTTTCTTT
CSARENTEAFF
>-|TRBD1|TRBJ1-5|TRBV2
TGTGCCAGCAGCGGACAGGGGGTAATCAATCAGCCCCAGCATTTT
CASSGQGVINQPQHF
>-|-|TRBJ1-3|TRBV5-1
TGCGCCAGCAGCTTGGATAGGCAAGACATGGATGGAAACACCATATATTTT
CASSLDRQDMDGNTIYF
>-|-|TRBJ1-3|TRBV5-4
TGTGCCAGCAGCTCCGAAGCTGGAAACACCATATATTTT
CASSSEAGNTIYF
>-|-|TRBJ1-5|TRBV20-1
TGCAGTGCTAGTCCTTGGGCGGGGCAGGGTAACAATCAGCCCCAGCATTTT
CSASPWAGQGNNQPQHF
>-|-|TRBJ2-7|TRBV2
TGTGCCAGCTCCCCGCTTCCCCACGACGAGCAGTACTTC
CASSPLPHDEQYF
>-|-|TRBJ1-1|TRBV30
TGTGCCTGGAGTGAAACTCAGGGGAAAGCTTTCTTT
CAWSETQGKAFF
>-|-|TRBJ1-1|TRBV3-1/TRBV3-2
TGTGCCAGCAGCCAAGGACCGTACACTGAAGCTTTCTTT
CASSQGPYTEAFF
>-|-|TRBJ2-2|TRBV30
TGTGCCTCGCAAAGAGTCGCCGGGGGGCTGTTTTTT
CASQRVAGGLFF
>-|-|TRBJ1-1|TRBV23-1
TGCGCCAGCAGTCGGGGGGTTAGGGAGAGGACTGAAGCTTTCTTT
CASSRGVRERTEAFF
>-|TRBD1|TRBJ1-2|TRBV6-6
TGTGCCAGCACCCTGAAGGGGGCCGGTGGCTACACCTTC
CASTLKGAGGYTF
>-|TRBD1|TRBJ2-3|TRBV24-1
TGTGCCACCTCTAAAGGCCAGGGGGCAGCAGATACGCAGTATTTT
CATSKGQGAADTQYF
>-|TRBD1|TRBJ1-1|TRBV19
TGTGCCAGTAGTCGACAGGGGCAGAACACTGAAGCTTTCTTT
CASSRQGQNTEAFF
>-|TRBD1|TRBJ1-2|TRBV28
TGTGCCAGCAGTCCGGGGACAGTTGCTAACTATGGCTACACCTTC
CASSPGTVANYGYTF
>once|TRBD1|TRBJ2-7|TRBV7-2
TGTGCCAGCAGCTTAGCGACAGGGTTCACCTACGAGCAGTACTTC
CASSLATGFTYEQYF
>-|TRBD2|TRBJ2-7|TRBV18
TGTGCCAGCTCCCTTGGGACTAGCGGGAGAAACTACGAGCAGTACTTC
CASSLGTSGRNYEQYF
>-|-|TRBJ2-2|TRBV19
TGTGCCAGTAGTATTTCAGCCGCGAACACCGGGGAGCTGTTTTTT
CASSISAANTGELFF
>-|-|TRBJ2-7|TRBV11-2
TGTGCCAGCAGCCAACCCGGGACAAGCAACTACGAGCAGTACTTC
CASSQPGTSNYEQYF
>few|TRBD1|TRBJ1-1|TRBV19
TGTGCCAGTAGTAGAAGACAGGGGGCTGGGAACACTGAAGCTTTCTTT
CASSRRQGAGNTEAFF
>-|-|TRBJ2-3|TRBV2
TGTGCCAGCAGTGTCGAGGGCCAGAGGGATACGCAGTATTTT
CASSVEGQRDTQYF